The 21 T cell receptor beta chains below were found in one sample sequenced in a study of CD8+ T cells in alopecia areata. Once RNA had been extracted, it was reverse transcribed into cDNA to act as the sequencing template. Method: immunoSEQ multiplex PCR; TCRdb's copy keeps in-frame clones and lacks some. The data contain 80,000 to 95,000 clones, 44% of them seen just once; the ten biggest clones take up 18%. Treatment given: oral pan-JAK inhibitor, 5-10 mg twice daily. The material was CD8+ T cells sorted from blood, obtained at week 24, from a patient treated with tofacitinib. The receptor set was obtained from a human donor with alopecia areata.

A few counts support this clone. The chain uses TRBV6-5 and TRBJ2-7; TRBD1 might be the D (6 bases). The CDR3 has 13 amino acids. Trimming stripped 6 bases from V and 2 bases from J, with 11 bases between. CDR1 MNHEY and CDR2 SVGAGI come from the germline V gene. CDR3 bases: TGTGCCAGCAGCTACGGACAGACCTACGAGCAGTACTTC. This encodes CASSYGQTYEQYF.

This clone counts as medium-sized. The chain couples TRBV19 to TRBJ2-1, with D maybe TRBD1 (6 bases). Germline V CDR1 and CDR2: LNHDA, SQIVND (reference sequence). The CDR3 runs 12 residues. The germline V and J ends were trimmed by 3 bases and 9 bases, with 9 bases remaining between them. CDR3 in DNA: TGTGCCAGTAGTATCAGGGGAACTGAGCAGTTCTTC. It codes for CASSIRGTEQFF.

The chain links TRBV5-1 to TRBJ2-3, with D possibly matching TRBD1 (5 bases). Germline values: CDR1 SGHRS, CDR2 YFSETQ. With 6 bases removed from V and 2 bases from J, the gap between germline ends came to 10 bases. The CDR3 loop spans 13 amino acids. This CDR3 is CASKSGSTDTQYF. The CDR3 DNA follows: TGCGCCAGCAAGTCAGGGTCCACAGATACGCAGTATTTT.

V and J are TRBV19 and TRBJ1-5; D is unresolved. This CDR3 has 14 residues. Germline CDR1 reads LNHDA; CDR2 reads SQIVND (reference sequence). The germline V and J ends were trimmed by 3 bases and 3 bases, with 9 bases remaining between them. CDR3 nucleotides: TGTGCCAGTAGTATTGCCCAGATCAATCAGCCCCAGCATTTT. It translates to CASSIAQINQPQHF.

The gene calls are TRBV11-2 and TRBJ1-1; unclear D gene. The CDR3 consists of 12 residues. In germline, CDR1 is SGHAT, CDR2 FQNNGV. V shed 6 bases and J shed 14 bases, with 19 bases lying between them. Written as DNA, the CDR3 is TGTGCCAGCAGTTATACGGACGGTATTGGGTTCTTT. Translated: CASSYTDGIGFF.

V usage is TRBV7-9 and J usage is TRBJ2-7; TRBD1 or TRBD2 may be the D gene (5 bases each). The CDR3 loop spans 13 amino acids. Germline V CDR1 and CDR2: SEHNR, FQNEAQ (reference sequence). Trimming left V 5 bases short and J 6 bases short, with 14 bases between. The CDR3 loop is CASSRGVPSEQYF. CDR3 nucleotide sequence: TGTGCCAGCAGCCGAGGGGTCCCATCCGAGCAGTACTTC. Supplemented by reference TRBV7-9 and TRBJ2-7, the full variable domain reads DTGVSQNPRHKITKRGQNVTFRCDPISEHNRLYWYRQTLGQGPEFLTYFQNEAQLEKSRLLSDRFSAERPKGSFSTLEIQRTEQGDSAMYLCASSRGVPSEQYFGPGTRLTVT.

This clone was recorded a few times. Additional DNA sequences in this sample encode the identical CDR3. The genes are TRBV29-1 and TRBJ2-7, with D unclear. The V end was cut by 4 bases, the J end by 4 bases, with 5 bases between. CDR1 is SQVTM, CDR2 ANQGSEA, per germline. This CDR3 has 10 amino acids. CDR3 amino acids: CSVGGYEQYF. As DNA, the CDR3 is TGCAGCGTTGGGGGATACGAGCAGTACTTC.

The genes are TRBV15 and TRBJ1-1; D not certain. Trimming shortened V by 0 bases and J by 5 bases, and 13 bases separated the two germline ends. The CDR3 totals 15 residues. In germline, CDR1 is LNHNV, CDR2 YYDKDF (reference sequence). CDR3 in DNA: TGTGCCACCAGCAGAGATGTAATGAGAGGTACTGAAGCTTTCTTT. Its translation: CATSRDVMRGTEAFF.

V is TRBV6-6 and J is TRBJ2-3; 7 positions agree with TRBD1. CDR3 length equals 15 residues. Germline lookup yields CDR1 MNHNY and CDR2 SVGAGI (reference sequence). V lost 5 bases to trimming and J lost 4 bases; unmatched junction nucleotides: 9. DNA of the CDR3: TGTGCCAGCAGTACAGGGGTATTGGGCCCAGATACGCAGTATTTT. This encodes CASSTGVLGPDTQYF.

This clone came up a few times. The rearrangement uses TRBV7-2 and TRBJ2-5, with TRBD2 matching over 8 bases. The CDR3 runs to 14 residues. Germline loops: CDR1 SGHTA, CDR2 FQGNSA. The V and J ends lost 7 bases and 5 bases, in that order; junction bases with no gene match: 9. CDR3 nucleotides: TGTGCCAGCAAGCCCCGGGAGGGGTGGGAGACCCAGTACTTC. Its protein product is CASKPREGWETQYF.

V is TRBV6-5 and J is TRBJ2-7; D uncertain. Germline CDR1 and CDR2: MNHEY and SVGAGI. The CDR3 is 14 amino acids. V was clipped by 7 bases and J by 0 bases, with 13 bases between them. CDR3 sequence: CASMEGIGSYEQYF. The CDR3 DNA is TGTGCCAGCATGGAAGGAATCGGCTCCTACGAGCAGTACTTC.

In its sample, this clone was seen once. V gene TRBV6-5 combines with J gene TRBJ2-2; unclear D gene. V was pared by 3 bases and J by 4 bases, with 12 bases between. The CDR3 length is 15 residues. CDR1 and CDR2 from the germline V gene are MNHEY and SVGAGI. The CDR3 is CASSYSLRTTGELFF. The CDR3, as DNA: TGTGCCAGCAGTTATTCGCTTCGGACCACCGGGGAGCTGTTTTTT.

This clone was counted between two and nine times. The J gene is TRBJ1-5, the V gene TRBV19; a possible D gene is TRBD1 (6 bases). V shed 6 bases and J shed 4 bases, with 16 bases lying between them. CDR1 is LNHDA, CDR2 SQIVND, per germline (reference sequence). The length of the CDR3 is 15 residues. This CDR3 reads CASSPGQIRNQPQHF. CDR3 coding DNA: TGTGCCAGTAGCCCCGGACAGATAAGGAATCAGCCCCAGCATTTT. Supplemented by reference TRBV19 and TRBJ1-5, the full variable domain reads DGGITQSPKYLFRKEGQNVTLSCEQNLNHDAMYWYRQDPGQGLRLIYYSQIVNDFQKGDIAEGYSVSREKKESFPLTVTSAQKNPTAFYLCASSPGQIRNQPQHFGDGTRLSIL.

This clone has just a few counts. The chain recombines TRBV13 with TRBJ2-1; D is unclear. V lost 4 bases to trimming and J lost 6 bases, with 7 bases between them. CDR1 is PRHDT and CDR2 is FYEKMQ in the germline V gene (reference sequence). This CDR3 spans 12 amino acids. The CDR3, as DNA: TGTGCCAGCAGCTCCGCCGCCAATGAGCAGTTCTTC. This gives the protein CASSSAANEQFF. The variable domain in full, with the rest retrieved from reference TRBV13 and TRBJ2-1, is AAGVIQSPRHLIKEKRETATLKCYPIPRHDTVYWYQQGPGQDPQFLISFYEKMQSDKGSIPDRFSAQQFSDYHSELNMSSLELGDSALYFCASSSAANEQFFGPGTRLTVL.

The genes are TRBV9 and TRBJ2-1; 7 bases map to TRBD1. Trimming at V came to 3 bases and at J to 7 bases, leaving 7 bases not matched to a gene. The CDR3 extends over 14 amino acids. CDR1 SGDLS and CDR2 YYNGEE come from the germline V gene. The CDR3 here is CASSAQGVWNEQFF. CDR3 sequence (DNA): TGTGCCAGCAGCGCCCAGGGGGTGTGGAATGAGCAGTTCTTC.

This chain uses TRBV2 with TRBJ2-3; TRBD2 matches at 11 bases. Unmatched junction bases numbered 5, after V lost 5 bases and J lost 4 bases. The CDR3 is 15 residues long. Germline V gene lookup returns CDR1 SNHLY and CDR2 FYNNEI. The CDR3 sequence is CASSFSGRASDTQYF. Written as DNA, the CDR3 is TGTGCCAGCAGTTTTAGCGGGAGGGCCTCAGATACGCAGTATTTT.

The V and J genes are TRBV6-6 and TRBJ1-1, with a weak D call TRBD1 (6 bases). This CDR3 spans 14 amino acids. The germline V gene encodes CDR1 MNHNY and CDR2 SVGAGI (reference sequence). Trimming removed 2 bases from V and 2 bases from J, with 9 bases in between. CDR3 DNA sequence: TGTGCCAGCAGTTACGGGACACCTAACACTGAAGCTTTCTTT. Translated, it gives CASSYGTPNTEAFF.

This clone came up a few times. V usage is TRBV11-3 and J usage is TRBJ2-1; TRBD2 aligns across 9 bases. This CDR3 spans 14 amino acids. The V and J ends lost 5 bases and 7 bases, in that order; junction bases with no gene match: 6. Germline assignment: CDR1 SGHNT and CDR2 YENEEA. CDR3 loop: CASSPQRGVNEQFF. The CDR3 DNA reads as TGTGCCAGCAGCCCTCAGCGGGGGGTAAATGAGCAGTTCTTC.

This clone was recorded a few times. The J gene is TRBJ2-3, the V gene TRBV4-1, with TRBD2 identical over 8 bases. Germline V gene lookup returns CDR1 MGHRA and CDR2 YSYEKL. There are 15 residues in the CDR3. The ends lost 5 bases at V and 6 bases at J; junction bases unmatched: 10. The chain's CDR3 is CASSSGTRVWDTQYF. The CDR3 nucleotides are TGCGCCAGCAGCTCCGGGACTAGGGTCTGGGATACGCAGTATTTT.

The V call is TRBV28, the J call TRBJ2-7; D is perhaps TRBD1 (5 bases). Germline V CDR1 and CDR2: MDHEN, SYDVKM. The CDR3 runs to 12 residues. Trimming removed 2 bases from V and 6 bases from J, with 8 bases in between. The DNA for the CDR3 is TGTGCCAGCAGTTTACCAGGGCCCGAGCAGTACTTC. This translates into CASSLPGPEQYF.

The rearrangement uses TRBV10-2 and TRBJ1-5, with D perhaps TRBD1 (5 bases). This CDR3 spans 17 amino acids. V was pared by 0 bases and J by 5 bases, with 17 bases between. Per germline, CDR1 WSHSY and CDR2 SAAADI. In DNA form, the CDR3 reads TGCGCCAGCAGTGAGTCGGCTGCAGGGACCGTGCATCAGCCCCAGCATTTT. Translation: CASSESAAGTVHQPQHF.